The present T cell receptor beta chain was sequenced within a study of T cell clones after liver transplantation. Overall study: Standard immunosuppression, with no induction, continued until 12-24 months after transplant. Tolerant meant at least one year fully off immunosuppression without liver enzymes above twice normal.

Data came from immunoSEQ multiplex PCR; TCRdb stores just in-frame clones and leaves some out. The data show roughly 100,000 clones, with around 84% seen just once and about 2.8% held by the top ten. The study's findings and limits: Migration into the graft, not deletion, may explain lost graft donor-reactive T cells.

This clone was picked up one time. Its matching antigen is unknown. The V gene lost 2 bases and the J gene lost 3 bases, with 13 bases spanning the gap. Germline V gene sequence: CDR1 SGHAT, CDR2 FQNNGV. The CDR3 consists of 15 residues. Sequencing used CD4+ T cells from blood, obtained approximately 43 months after liver transplant. This receptor was identified in a human patient who received a liver transplant. Some T cells may possibly be graft donor cells. The chain uses TRBV11-2 and TRBJ2-5; D may be TRBD2 (6 bases). The CDR3 DNA is TGTGCCAGCAGCTTAACACCGACTAGTAAAGAGACCCAGTACTTC. The encoded protein is CASSLTPTSKETQYF.